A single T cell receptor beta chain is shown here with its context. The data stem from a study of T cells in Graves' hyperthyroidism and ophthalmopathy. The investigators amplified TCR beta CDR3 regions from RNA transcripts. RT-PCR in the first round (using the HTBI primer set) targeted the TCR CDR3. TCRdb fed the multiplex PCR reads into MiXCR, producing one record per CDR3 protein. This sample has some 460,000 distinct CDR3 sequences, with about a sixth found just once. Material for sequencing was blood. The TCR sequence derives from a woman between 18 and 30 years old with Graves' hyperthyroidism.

The CDR3 DNA follows: TGTGCCAGCATTCAGAGGGGCACCGGGGAGCTGTTTTTT. Encoded protein: CASIQRGTGELFF. The chain couples TRBV12-3 or TRBV12-4 to TRBJ2-2; D may correspond to TRBD1 or TRBD2 (5 bases each). Trimming cost V 7 bases and J 4 bases, with 10 bases left between them. The CDR3 consists of 13 residues.